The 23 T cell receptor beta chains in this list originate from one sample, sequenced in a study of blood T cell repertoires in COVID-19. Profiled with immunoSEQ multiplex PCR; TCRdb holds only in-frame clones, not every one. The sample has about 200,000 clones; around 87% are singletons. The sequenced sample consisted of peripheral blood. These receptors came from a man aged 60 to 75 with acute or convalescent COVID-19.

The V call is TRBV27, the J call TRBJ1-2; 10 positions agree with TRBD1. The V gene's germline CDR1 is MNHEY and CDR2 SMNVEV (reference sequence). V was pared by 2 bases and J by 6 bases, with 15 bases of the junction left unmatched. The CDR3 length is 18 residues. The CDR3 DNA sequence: TGTGCCAGCAGTTTAAGTCAAGCCTGGGGACAGGGGTGGGATGGCTACACCTTC. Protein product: CASSLSQAWGQGWDGYTF.

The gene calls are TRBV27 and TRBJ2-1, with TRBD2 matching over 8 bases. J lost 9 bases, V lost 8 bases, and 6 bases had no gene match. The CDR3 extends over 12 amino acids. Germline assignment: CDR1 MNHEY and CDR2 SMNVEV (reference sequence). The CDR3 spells CASGARGGEQFF. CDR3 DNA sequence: TGTGCCAGCGGCGCCCGGGGGGGTGAGCAGTTCTTC.

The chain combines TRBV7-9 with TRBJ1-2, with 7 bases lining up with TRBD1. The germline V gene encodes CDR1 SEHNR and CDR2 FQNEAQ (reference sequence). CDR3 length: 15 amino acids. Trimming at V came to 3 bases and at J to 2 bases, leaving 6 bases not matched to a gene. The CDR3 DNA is TGTGCCAGCAGCTTTACAGGGGTACAAAACTATGGCTACACCTTC. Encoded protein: CASSFTGVQNYGYTF. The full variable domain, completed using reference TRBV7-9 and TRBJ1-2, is DTGVSQNPRHKITKRGQNVTFRCDPISEHNRLYWYRQTLGQGPEFLTYFQNEAQLEKSRLLSDRFSAERPKGSFSTLEIQRTEQGDSAMYLCASSFTGVQNYGYTFGSGTRLTVV.

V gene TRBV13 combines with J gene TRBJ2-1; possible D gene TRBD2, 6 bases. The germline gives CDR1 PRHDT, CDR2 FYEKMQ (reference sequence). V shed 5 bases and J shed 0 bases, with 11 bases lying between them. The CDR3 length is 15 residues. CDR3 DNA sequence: TGTGCCAGCAGCGCGATGGGGGGCTCCTACAATGAGCAGTTCTTC. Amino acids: CASSAMGGSYNEQFF.

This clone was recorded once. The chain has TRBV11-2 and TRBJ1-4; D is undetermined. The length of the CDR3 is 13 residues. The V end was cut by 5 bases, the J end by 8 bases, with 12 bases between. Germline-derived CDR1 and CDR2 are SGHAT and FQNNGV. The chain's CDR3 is CASSPLWREKLFF. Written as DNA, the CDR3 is TGTGCCAGCAGCCCACTTTGGCGGGAAAAACTGTTTTTT. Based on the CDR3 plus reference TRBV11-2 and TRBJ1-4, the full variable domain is EAGVAQSPRYKIIEKRQSVAFWCNPISGHATLYWYQQILGQGPKLLIQFQNNGVVDDSQLPKDRFSAERLKGVDSTLKIQPAKLEDSAVYLCASSPLWREKLFFGSGTQLSVL.

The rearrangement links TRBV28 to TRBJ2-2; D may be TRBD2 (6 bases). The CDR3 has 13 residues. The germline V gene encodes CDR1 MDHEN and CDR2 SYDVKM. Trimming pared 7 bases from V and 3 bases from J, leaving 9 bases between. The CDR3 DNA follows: TGTGCCAGCATCCCTAGCGACACCGGGGAGCTGTTTTTT. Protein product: CASIPSDTGELFF.

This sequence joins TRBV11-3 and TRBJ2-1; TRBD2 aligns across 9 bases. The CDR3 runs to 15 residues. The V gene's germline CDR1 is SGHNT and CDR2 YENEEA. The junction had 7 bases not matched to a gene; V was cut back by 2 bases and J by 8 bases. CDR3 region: CASSLRGAGGYEQFF. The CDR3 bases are TGTGCCAGCAGCTTACGGGGAGCGGGGGGCTATGAGCAGTTCTTC.

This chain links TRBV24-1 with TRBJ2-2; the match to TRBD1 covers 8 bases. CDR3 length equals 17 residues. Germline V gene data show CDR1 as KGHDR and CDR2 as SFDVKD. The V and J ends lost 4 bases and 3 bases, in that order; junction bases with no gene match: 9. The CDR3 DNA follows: TGTGCCACCAGTGACCGCGACAGGGGCGATGACACCGGGGAGCTGTTTTTT. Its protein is CATSDRDRGDDTGELFF.

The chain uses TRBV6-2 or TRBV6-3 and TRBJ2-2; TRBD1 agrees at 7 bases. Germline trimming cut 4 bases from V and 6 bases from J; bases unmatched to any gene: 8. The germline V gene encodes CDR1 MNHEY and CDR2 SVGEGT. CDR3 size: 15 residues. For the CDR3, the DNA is TGTGCCAGCAGTTTTACAGGGGACGGTCCCGGGGAGCTGTTTTTT. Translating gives CASSFTGDGPGELFF.

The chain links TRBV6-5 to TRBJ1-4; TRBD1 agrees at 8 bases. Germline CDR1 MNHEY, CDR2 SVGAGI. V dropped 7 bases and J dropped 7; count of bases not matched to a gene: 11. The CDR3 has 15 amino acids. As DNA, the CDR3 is TGTGCCAGCAAAGATCAGGGCAGGGGGCCTGAAAAACTGTTTTTT. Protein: CASKDQGRGPEKLFF.

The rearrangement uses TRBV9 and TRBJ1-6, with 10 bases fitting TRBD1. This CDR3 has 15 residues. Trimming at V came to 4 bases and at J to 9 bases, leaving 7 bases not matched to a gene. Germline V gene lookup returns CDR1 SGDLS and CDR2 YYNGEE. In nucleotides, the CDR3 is TGTGCCAGCAGCCCAGGGGACAGGGGAAGTTCACCCCTCCACTTT. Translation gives CASSPGDRGSSPLHF.

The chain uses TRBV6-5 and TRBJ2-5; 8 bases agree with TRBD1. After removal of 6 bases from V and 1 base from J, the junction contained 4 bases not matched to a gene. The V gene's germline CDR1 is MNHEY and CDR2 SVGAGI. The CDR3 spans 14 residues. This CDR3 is CASRPDRVQETQYF. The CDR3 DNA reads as TGTGCCAGCAGACCGGACAGGGTCCAAGAGACCCAGTACTTC.

The CDR3 DNA reads as TGTGCCAGCAGTATTATGGCGGTCGGGGGGGGCTATGGCTACACCTTC. Translation gives CASSIMAVGGGYGYTF. J is TRBJ1-2 and V is TRBV28; the D gene is possibly TRBD1 (5 bases). The CDR3 is made up of 16 amino acids. CDR1 is MDHEN, CDR2 SYDVKM, per germline. The V gene lost 5 bases and the J gene lost 4 bases, with 20 bases spanning the gap.

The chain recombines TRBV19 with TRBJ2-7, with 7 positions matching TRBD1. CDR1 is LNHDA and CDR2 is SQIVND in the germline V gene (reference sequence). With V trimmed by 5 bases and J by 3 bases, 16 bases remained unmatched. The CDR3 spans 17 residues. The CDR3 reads CASSSGPTGAKVYEQYF. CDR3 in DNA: TGTGCCAGTAGTTCGGGTCCAACAGGGGCGAAGGTCTACGAGCAGTACTTC.

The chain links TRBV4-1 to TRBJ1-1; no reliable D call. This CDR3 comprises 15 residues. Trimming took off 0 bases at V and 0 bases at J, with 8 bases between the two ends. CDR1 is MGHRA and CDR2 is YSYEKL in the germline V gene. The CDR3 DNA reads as TGCGCCAGCAGCCAAGAGGCCGCCCTGAACACTGAAGCTTTCTTT. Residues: CASSQEAALNTEAFF.

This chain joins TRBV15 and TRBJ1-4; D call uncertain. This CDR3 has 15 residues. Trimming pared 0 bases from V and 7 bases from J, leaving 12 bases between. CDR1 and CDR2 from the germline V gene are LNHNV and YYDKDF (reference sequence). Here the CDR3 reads CATSRDGGNREKLFF. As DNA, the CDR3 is TGTGCCACCAGCAGAGATGGAGGGAATCGTGAAAAACTGTTTTTT.

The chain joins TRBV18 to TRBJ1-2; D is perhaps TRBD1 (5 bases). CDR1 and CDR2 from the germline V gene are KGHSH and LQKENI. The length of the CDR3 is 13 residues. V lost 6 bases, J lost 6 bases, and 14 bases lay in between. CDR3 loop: CASSTDKAHGYTF. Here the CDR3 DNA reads TGTGCCAGCTCGACGGACAAGGCCCATGGCTACACCTTC.

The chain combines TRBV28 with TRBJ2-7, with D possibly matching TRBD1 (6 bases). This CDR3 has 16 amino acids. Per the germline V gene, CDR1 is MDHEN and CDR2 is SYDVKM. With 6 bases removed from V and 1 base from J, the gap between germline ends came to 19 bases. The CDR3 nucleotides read TGTGCCAGCAGGGCCTCTACAGGGCACGGTTCCTACGAGCAGTACTTC. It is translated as CASRASTGHGSYEQYF. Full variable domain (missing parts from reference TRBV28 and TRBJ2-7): DVKVTQSSRYLVKRTGEKVFLECVQDMDHENMFWYRQDPGLGLRLIYFSYDVKMKEKGDIPEGYSVSREKKERFSLILESASTNQTSMYLCASRASTGHGSYEQYFGPGTRLTVT.

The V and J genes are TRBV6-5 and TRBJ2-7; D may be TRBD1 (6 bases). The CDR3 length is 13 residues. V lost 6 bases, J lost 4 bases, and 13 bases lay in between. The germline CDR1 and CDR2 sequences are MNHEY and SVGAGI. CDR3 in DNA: TGTGCCAGCAGCCCCGGAGACAGGTACGAGCAGTACTTC. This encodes CASSPGDRYEQYF.

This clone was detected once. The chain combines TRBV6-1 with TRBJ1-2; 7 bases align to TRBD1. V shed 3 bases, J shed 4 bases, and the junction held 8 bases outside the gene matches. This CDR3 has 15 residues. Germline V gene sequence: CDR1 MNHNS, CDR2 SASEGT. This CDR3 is CASSDPRQGGYGYTF. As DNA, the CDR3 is TGTGCCAGCAGTGACCCTAGACAGGGAGGCTATGGCTACACCTTC.

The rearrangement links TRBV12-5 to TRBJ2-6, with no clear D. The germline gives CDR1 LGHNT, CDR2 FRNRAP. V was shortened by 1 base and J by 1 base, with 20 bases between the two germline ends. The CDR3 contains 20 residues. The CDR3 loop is CASGLGAGRVDKSGANVLTF. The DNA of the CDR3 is TGTGCTAGTGGTTTGGGCGCTGGTCGGGTGGATAAGTCTGGGGCCAACGTCCTGACTTTC.

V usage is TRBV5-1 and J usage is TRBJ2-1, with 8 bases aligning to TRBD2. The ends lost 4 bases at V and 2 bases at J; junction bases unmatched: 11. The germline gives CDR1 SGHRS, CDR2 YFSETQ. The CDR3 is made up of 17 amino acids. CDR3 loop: CASSPNPRGGTYNEQFF. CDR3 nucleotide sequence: TGCGCCAGCAGCCCTAACCCCCGCGGGGGGACCTACAATGAGCAGTTCTTC.

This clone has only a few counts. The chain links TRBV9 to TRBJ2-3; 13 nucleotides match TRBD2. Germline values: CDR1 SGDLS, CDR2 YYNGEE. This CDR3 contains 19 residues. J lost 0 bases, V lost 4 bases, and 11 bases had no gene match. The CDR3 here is CASSPRLAGGGTSTDTQYF. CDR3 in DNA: TGTGCCAGCAGCCCCCGACTAGCGGGGGGCGGAACTAGCACAGATACGCAGTATTTT.